Following are 10 T cell receptor beta chains from one sample sequenced in a study of identical twins. TCRdb redid the calling of the 5' RACE reads with MiXCR, one entry per CDR3 protein. The repertoire holds about 470,000 distinct CDR3 sequences, 24% seen once, with approximately 2.9% in the top ten. Separately, the same data were catalogued under a study of T cells expressing NK-cell markers.

The sequenced material came from CD4+ T cells sorted from blood. The receptors stem from a woman under 30 in good health.

The chain joins TRBV5-6 to TRBJ2-4; D might be TRBD1 (6 bases). Germline loops: CDR1 SGHDT, CDR2 YYEEEE. This CDR3 has 15 residues. Trimming pared 4 bases from V and 0 bases from J, leaving 11 bases between. The CDR3 reads CASSKLRGAKNIQYF. CDR3 DNA: TGTGCCAGCAGCAAACTCAGGGGAGCCAAAAACATTCAGTACTTC.

The chain joins TRBV7-9 to TRBJ2-7; D not certain. CDR1 and CDR2 from the germline V gene are SEHNR and FQNEAQ (reference sequence). The CDR3 covers 11 residues. Trimming shortened V by 4 bases and J by 5 bases, and 6 bases separated the two germline ends. In DNA, the CDR3 is TGTGCCAGCAGCTCATCGGACGAGCAGTACTTC. Amino acid sequence: CASSSSDEQYF.

V gene TRBV7-9 combines with J gene TRBJ2-5; tentatively, D is TRBD2 (5 bases). The CDR3 spans 14 residues. Germline CDR1 and CDR2: SEHNR and FQNEAQ (reference sequence). The V end lost 5 bases, the J end lost 1 base, and 11 bases lay between the germline ends. The CDR3 nucleotides read TGTGCCAGCAGCCGAGGACTGATCCAAGAGACCCAGTACTTC. Protein product: CASSRGLIQETQYF.

This clonotype was observed a few times. The chain is built from TRBV20-1 and TRBJ1-1; no clear D gene. Trimming took 7 bases from V and 2 from J, leaving 14 bases between them. Germline values: CDR1 DFQATT, CDR2 SNEGSKA (reference sequence). The CDR3 has 13 amino acids. The CDR3 bases are TGCAGTGTATATGGAGGATTTAACACTGAAGCTTTCTTT. Its translation is CSVYGGFNTEAFF.

This clonotype appeared a few times. J is TRBJ1-1 and V is TRBV12-3 or TRBV12-4; D possibly corresponds to TRBD1 (5 bases). The germline V and J ends were trimmed by 6 bases and 4 bases, with 18 bases remaining between them. The CDR3 has 15 amino acids. The CDR3 DNA reads TGTGCCAGCAGCCGCCAGACACGGCAGGGCACTGAAGCTTTCTTT. Its translation: CASSRQTRQGTEAFF.

The CDR3 sequence: CASSFEGAHEQYF. As DNA, the CDR3 is TGTGCCAGCAGTTTTGAGGGGGCTCACGAGCAGTACTTC. The rearrangement links TRBV12-3 or TRBV12-4 to TRBJ2-7, with 7 bases identical to TRBD1. This CDR3 region has 13 residues. The ends lost 3 bases at V and 5 bases at J; junction bases unmatched: 4.

The V call is TRBV29-1, the J call TRBJ2-7; the D gene is possibly TRBD1 (5 bases). The V end was cut by 4 bases, the J end by 2 bases, with 9 bases between. The CDR3 is made up of 12 amino acids. Looked up from germline, CDR1 is SQVTM and CDR2 is ANQGSEA. The CDR3 region has the DNA TGCAGCGTTGTTCCCAGGGCCTACGAGCAGTACTTC. This sequence encodes CSVVPRAYEQYF.

The chain combines TRBV20-1 with TRBJ2-5; TRBD2 matches 10 bases. CDR1 DFQATT and CDR2 SNEGSKA come from the germline V gene (reference sequence). CDR3 length equals 15 residues. V dropped 5 bases and J dropped 0; count of bases not matched to a gene: 6. The CDR3 nucleotides are TGCAGTGCTGGAACGACTAGCGGGTACCAAGAGACCCAGTACTTC. Amino acid sequence: CSAGTTSGYQETQYF.

Here the CDR3 DNA reads TGTGCCAGCAGTTATCAAGCCCCACCCGCTAACTATGGCTACACCTTC. It codes for CASSYQAPPANYGYTF. The V and J genes are TRBV13 and TRBJ1-2; D not resolved. Germline loops: CDR1 PRHDT, CDR2 FYEKMQ (reference sequence). The CDR3 consists of 16 residues. The V and J ends lost 6 bases and 0 bases respectively, with 17 bases between them. The variable domain in full, completed from reference TRBV13 and TRBJ1-2, reads AAGVIQSPRHLIKEKRETATLKCYPIPRHDTVYWYQQGPGQDPQFLISFYEKMQSDKGSIPDRFSAQQFSDYHSELNMSSLELGDSALYFCASSYQAPPANYGYTFGSGTRLTVV.

The chain couples TRBV6-5 to TRBJ2-1; TRBD2 matches at 9 bases. Looked up from germline, CDR1 is MNHEY and CDR2 is SVGAGI. CDR3 length equals 15 residues. With 2 bases clipped from V and 5 bases from J, the junction kept 4 bases outside the gene matches. CDR3: CASSYRLAGDNEQFF. The CDR3 DNA follows: TGTGCCAGCAGTTACAGGTTAGCGGGGGACAATGAGCAGTTCTTC.